This TCR beta chain comes out of a study of T cells in Graves' hyperthyroidism and ophthalmopathy. Authors of the study amplified TCR beta CDR3 regions from RNA transcripts. An initial round of RT-PCR targeting the TCR CDR3 relied on the HTBI primer set. TCRdb re-called the multiplex PCR reads with MiXCR, one entry per CDR3 protein. The table includes about 400,000 distinct CDR3 sequences, about 15% detected once. Trimming shortened V by 7 bases and J by 2 bases, and 12 bases separated the two germline ends. Germline lookup yields CDR1 SGHRS and CDR2 YFSETQ. This CDR3 spans 14 amino acids. The sequencing sample was made of blood. The rearrangement uses TRBV5-1 and TRBJ1-4; no firm D call. The sequence was obtained from a woman aged 18-29 years with Graves' hyperthyroidism. The CDR3 DNA sequence: TGCGCCAGCGCCCGGGTTGGGACTAATGAAAAACTGTTTTTT. Its translation: CASARVGTNEKLFF.